These T cell receptor beta chains were read from a single sample in a study of blood T cell repertoires in COVID-19. The table came from immunoSEQ multiplex PCR; TCRdb's copy has only in-frame clones and leaves some out. This table holds some 260,000 clones, under 95% found once. Sequences were obtained from PBMCs or T cells enriched from blood (not recorded which). These TCRs come from a woman aged 18-29 years who had recovered from COVID-19. CDR3s leave out the opening cysteine and the closing phenylalanine or tryptophan. Fields, in order: CDR3 protein, V gene, J gene.

cdr3_aa: ASSPYLIANYGYT
v_call: TRBV7-6
j_call: TRBJ1-2

cdr3_aa: ASSTDSFDYGYT
v_call: TRBV18
j_call: TRBJ1-2

cdr3_aa: ASSYSKAQDTRYGYT
v_call: TRBV6-2/TRBV6-3
j_call: TRBJ1-2

cdr3_aa: ASSLGGGAAPNEKLF
v_call: TRBV7-2
j_call: TRBJ1-4

cdr3_aa: ASSLGHGSLGEPQH
v_call: TRBV5-6
j_call: TRBJ1-5

cdr3_aa: ASSPHSGAQTEAF
v_call: TRBV7-2
j_call: TRBJ1-1

cdr3_aa: ASSQDFGTGDEKLF
v_call: TRBV4-2
j_call: TRBJ1-4

cdr3_aa: ASSPQEAYGYT
v_call: TRBV18
j_call: TRBJ1-2

cdr3_aa: ASRGTGTNSYEQY
v_call: TRBV28
j_call: TRBJ2-7

cdr3_aa: ASSPSPGVFYEQY
v_call: TRBV27
j_call: TRBJ2-7

cdr3_aa: ASSLDSNEQF
v_call: TRBV5-4
j_call: TRBJ2-1

cdr3_aa: ASNQGVFRGYT
v_call: TRBV2
j_call: TRBJ1-2

cdr3_aa: AIKGGGEDQPQH
v_call: TRBV10-3
j_call: TRBJ1-5

cdr3_aa: ASSLAPSFEQY
v_call: TRBV5-1
j_call: TRBJ2-7

cdr3_aa: ASSDERGDEQF
v_call: TRBV6-1
j_call: TRBJ2-1

cdr3_aa: ATSPYPIRASPLH
v_call: TRBV15
j_call: TRBJ1-6

cdr3_aa: ASSQVSRLTSGNTIY
v_call: TRBV18
j_call: TRBJ1-3

cdr3_aa: ASSAQGKGSPLH
v_call: TRBV9
j_call: TRBJ1-6

cdr3_aa: ASLIGGIYT
v_call: TRBV2
j_call: TRBJ1-2

cdr3_aa: ASSSTGRSSEAF
v_call: TRBV11-2
j_call: TRBJ1-1

cdr3_aa: ASSQDSRGNYGYT
v_call: TRBV4-3
j_call: TRBJ1-2

cdr3_aa: ASSLVGHGYT
v_call: TRBV5-1
j_call: TRBJ1-2

cdr3_aa: ASSLDRELTQY
v_call: TRBV7-7
j_call: TRBJ2-3

cdr3_aa: ASSQLTVSNYGYT
v_call: TRBV3-1/TRBV3-2
j_call: TRBJ1-2

cdr3_aa: ASSTDRALNTGELF
v_call: TRBV5-1
j_call: TRBJ2-2

cdr3_aa: ASSHGGQGAVNSPLH
v_call: TRBV3-1/TRBV3-2
j_call: TRBJ1-6

cdr3_aa: SASRGTGVHSEQY
v_call: TRBV20-1
j_call: TRBJ2-7

cdr3_aa: ASSFPGTGASSYEQY
v_call: TRBV5-4
j_call: TRBJ2-7

cdr3_aa: APLRRKNYGYT
v_call: TRBV10-3
j_call: TRBJ1-2

cdr3_aa: ASSYLGAQY
v_call: TRBV6-2/TRBV6-3
j_call: TRBJ2-4

cdr3_aa: ASSPDSWNYGYT
v_call: TRBV6-5
j_call: TRBJ1-2

cdr3_aa: ASSLAGTGPNEKLF
v_call: TRBV7-9
j_call: TRBJ1-4

cdr3_aa: ASRRTHTGANVLT
v_call: TRBV19
j_call: TRBJ2-6

cdr3_aa: ASSESPGESP
v_call: TRBV2
j_call: TRBJ1-2

cdr3_aa: TSSQDRESGQGYT
v_call: TRBV1
j_call: TRBJ1-2

cdr3_aa: ATFGSGGELF
v_call: TRBV10-2
j_call: TRBJ2-2

cdr3_aa: ASSSGQYEQY
v_call: TRBV5-1
j_call: TRBJ2-7

cdr3_aa: ATSRKGGGSLSYEQY
v_call: TRBV15
j_call: TRBJ2-7

cdr3_aa: ASSREAGGASTDTQY
v_call: TRBV11-3
j_call: TRBJ2-3

cdr3_aa: ASSFRAGGNEQF
v_call: TRBV11-3
j_call: TRBJ2-1

cdr3_aa: ASSLTENTEAF
v_call: TRBV12-3/TRBV12-4
j_call: TRBJ1-1

cdr3_aa: ASSGPRGGLQY
v_call: TRBV10-1
j_call: TRBJ2-3

cdr3_aa: ASSQDPAATQY
v_call: TRBV3-1/TRBV3-2
j_call: TRBJ2-5

cdr3_aa: ASRPDRLAEQY
v_call: TRBV28
j_call: TRBJ2-7

cdr3_aa: ASLWNTEAF
v_call: TRBV6-5
j_call: TRBJ1-1

cdr3_aa: ASSIRRGFSYEQY
v_call: TRBV19
j_call: TRBJ2-7